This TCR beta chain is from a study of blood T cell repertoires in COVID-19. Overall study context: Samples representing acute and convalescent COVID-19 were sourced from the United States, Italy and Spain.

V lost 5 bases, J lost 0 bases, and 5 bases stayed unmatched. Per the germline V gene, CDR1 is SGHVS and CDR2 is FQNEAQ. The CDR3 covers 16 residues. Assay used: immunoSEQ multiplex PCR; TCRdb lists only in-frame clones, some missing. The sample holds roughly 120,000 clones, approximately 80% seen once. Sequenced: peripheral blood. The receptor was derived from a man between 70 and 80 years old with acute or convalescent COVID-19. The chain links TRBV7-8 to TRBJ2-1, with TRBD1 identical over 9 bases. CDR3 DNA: TGTGCCAGCAGCCCCAGGACAGGGGCCTCCTACAATGAGCAGTTCTTC. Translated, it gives CASSPRTGASYNEQFF. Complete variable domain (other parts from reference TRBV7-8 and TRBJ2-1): GAGVSQSPRYKVAKRGQDVALRCDPISGHVSLFWYQQALGQGPEFLTYFQNEAQLDKSGLPSDRFFAERPEGSVSTLKIQRTQQEDSAVYLCASSPRTGASYNEQFFGPGTRLTVL.